This T cell receptor beta chain comes out of a study of blood T cell repertoires in COVID-19. The V gene's germline CDR1 is LGHNA and CDR2 YSLEER. CDR3 length equals 13 residues. V lost 0 bases to trimming and J lost 2 bases, with 2 bases between them. Here immunoSEQ multiplex PCR was the method, and the copy in TCRdb shows in-frame clones only, minus some. The sample consists of 200,000 to 300,000 clones, approximately 90% of them appearing once. This clonotype was sampled from a woman in her 30s with acute COVID-19. The chain carries TRBV4-3 and TRBJ2-4, with D hard to call. Sequencing input: PBMCs or T cells enriched from blood (not recorded which). CDR3 in amino acids: CASSQDTKNIQYF. The CDR3 coding sequence is TGCGCCAGCAGCCAAGATACCAAAAACATTCAGTACTTC.